A single sample gave rise to the 9 T cell receptor beta chains below, sequenced in a study of cytomegalovirus exposure and HLA in healthy donors (dated by TCRdb to about 2017). Libraries came from the immunoSEQ multiplex PCR assay. For the multiplex PCR, a mixture combining 60 forward primers for TCR Vbeta segments and 13 reverse primers for TCR Jbeta segments was used. Sourced from immuneACCESS, this table was stored by TCRdb with only in-frame sequences that have V and J called. A share of the clones is absent; for the studies checked, an unresolved V gene accounts for under half, and the remainder has no known explanation. Recorded for this sample are 180,000 or so clones; about 80% of them occurred a single time. 3.7% of the sample is in the top ten clones. Source material: PBMCs. The receptors were sampled from a woman aged 55-69 years in good health and CMV-seropositive.

The rearrangement uses TRBV4-1 and TRBJ1-4; D perhaps matches TRBD1 (6 bases). V lost 4 bases and J 2 bases, leaving 11 bases between the germline ends. Germline-derived CDR1 and CDR2 are MGHRA and YSYEKL. This CDR3 spans 15 amino acids. CDR3 nucleotides: TGCGCCAGCAGCCGACAGGACGGGACTAATGAAAAACTGTTTTTT. It yields the protein CASSRQDGTNEKLFF.

The V gene is TRBV7-2, the J gene TRBJ2-7; 9 bases match TRBD1. Losses at the gene ends were 5 bases for V and 0 bases for J; bases not matched to a gene: 5. Germline V gene data show CDR1 as SGHTA and CDR2 as FQGNSA. The CDR3 is 15 amino acids. The CDR3 DNA sequence: TGTGCCAGCAGCCCCCGGGACAGGGCCTCCTACGAGCAGTACTTC. Translation: CASSPRDRASYEQYF.

Only a few counts were recorded for this clone. The rearrangement joins TRBV21-1 to TRBJ2-1; the D call TRBD2 from the table was never checked on the DNA. TRBV21-1 is annotated as a pseudogene. The CDR3 runs 16 residues. The CDR3 spells CASIKLSGRVDNEQFF. The CDR3, as DNA: TGTGCCAGCATCAAACTTAGCGGGAGGGTAGACAATGAGCAGTTCTTC.

This chain links TRBV28 with TRBJ2-7, with a tentative D call TRBD2 (5 bases). Trimming pared 9 bases from V and 3 bases from J, leaving 15 bases between. The CDR3 extends over 13 amino acids. Per the germline V gene, CDR1 is MDHEN and CDR2 is SYDVKM. The CDR3 loop is CASETGIDYEQYF. The CDR3 nucleotides read TGTGCCAGTGAAACGGGGATAGACTACGAGCAGTACTTC.

The chain has TRBV7-2 and TRBJ1-2, with TRBD1 matching over 7 bases. Unmatched junction bases numbered 16, after V lost 5 bases and J lost 7 bases. Germline V gene sequence: CDR1 SGHTA, CDR2 FQGNSA. The CDR3 consists of 16 residues. For the CDR3, the DNA is TGTGCCAGCAGCCTACTCCCTCAAGACAGGGCGCCTGGCTACACCTTC. Translated, it gives CASSLLPQDRAPGYTF. The complete variable domain, with remaining parts taken from reference TRBV7-2 and TRBJ1-2, reads GAGVSQSPSNKVTEKGKDVELRCDPISGHTALYWYRQSLGQGLEFLIYFQGNSAPDKSGLPSDRFSAERTGGSVSTLTIQRTQQEDSAVYLCASSLLPQDRAPGYTFGSGTRLTVV.

This clone came up a few times. This chain connects TRBV15 to TRBJ2-7; D perhaps matches TRBD1 (6 bases). This CDR3 has 15 amino acids. The V gene lost 0 bases and the J gene lost 3 bases, with 12 bases spanning the gap. In germline, CDR1 is LNHNV, CDR2 YYDKDF (reference sequence). CDR3 coding DNA: TGTGCCACCAGCAGAGAACGAGGGGGTTTCTACGAGCAGTACTTC. Encoded protein: CATSRERGGFYEQYF.

The chain carries TRBV28 and TRBJ1-5; D is undetermined. V was trimmed by 5 bases and J by 5 bases, leaving 4 bases between them. CDR1 is MDHEN and CDR2 is SYDVKM in the germline V gene. There are 11 residues in the CDR3. The CDR3 nucleotides are TGTGCCAGCAGTGGCCATCAGCCCCAGCATTTT. It codes for CASSGHQPQHF.

This sequence joins TRBV9 and TRBJ2-3; 11 bases align to TRBD2. Germline V gene data show CDR1 as SGDLS and CDR2 as YYNGEE. V lost 0 bases, J lost 6 bases, and 6 bases stayed unmatched. This CDR3 spans 16 amino acids. The CDR3 nucleotides are TGTGCCAGCAGCGTAGTAGCGGGAGGGCCGGGGGATACGCAGTATTTT. Encoded protein: CASSVVAGGPGDTQYF. The variable domain in full, completed from reference TRBV9 and TRBJ2-3, reads DSGVTQTPKHLITATGQRVTLRCSPRSGDLSVYWYQQSLDQGLQFLIQYYNGEERAKGNILERFSAQQFPDLHSELNLSSLELGDSALYFCASSVVAGGPGDTQYFGPGTRLTVL.

The chain is built from TRBV30 and TRBJ2-5; the D gene is possibly TRBD1 (6 bases). Germline CDR1 reads GTSNPN; CDR2 reads SVGIG (reference sequence). The CDR3 covers 15 residues. V lost 0 bases to trimming and J lost 2 bases, with 13 bases between them. CDR3 DNA sequence: TGTGCCTGGAGTGTAGGGCTGACAGGACAAGAGACCCAGTACTTC. This codes for CAWSVGLTGQETQYF.